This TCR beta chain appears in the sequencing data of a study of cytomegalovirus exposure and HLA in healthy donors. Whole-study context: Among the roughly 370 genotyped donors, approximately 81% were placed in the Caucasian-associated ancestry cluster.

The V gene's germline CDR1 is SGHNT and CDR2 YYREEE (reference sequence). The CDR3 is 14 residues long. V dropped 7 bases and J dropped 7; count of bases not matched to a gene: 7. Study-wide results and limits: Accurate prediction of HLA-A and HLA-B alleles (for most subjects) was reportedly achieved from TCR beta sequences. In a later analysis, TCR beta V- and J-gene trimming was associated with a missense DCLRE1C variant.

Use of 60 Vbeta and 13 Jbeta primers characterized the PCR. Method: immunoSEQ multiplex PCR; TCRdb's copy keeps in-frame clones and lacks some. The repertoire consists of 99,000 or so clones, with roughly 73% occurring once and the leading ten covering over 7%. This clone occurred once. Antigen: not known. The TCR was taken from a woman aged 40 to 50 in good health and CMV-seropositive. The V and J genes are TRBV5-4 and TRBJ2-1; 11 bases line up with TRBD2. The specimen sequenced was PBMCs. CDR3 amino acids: CASATSGGGNEQFF. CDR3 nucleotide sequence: TGTGCCAGCGCTACTAGCGGGGGAGGGAATGAGCAGTTCTTC.